This T cell receptor beta chain was obtained from a study of T cell responses to AZD1222 COVID-19 vaccine. Broader study findings: Variant regions that are unmutated are reportedly the target of nearly half of spike-specific TCRs.

Germline CDR1 and CDR2: KGHSH and LQKENI. This CDR3 has 13 amino acids. V was cut by 10 bases and J by 4 bases, with 16 bases left in between. The count of this clone is one. As yet, its antigen is unknown. The table came from immunoSEQ multiplex PCR; TCRdb's copy has only in-frame clones and leaves some out. In the table there are 100,000 or so clones, 80% to 85% of which are singletons. This sequence joins TRBV18 and TRBJ1-1; TRBD1 might be the D (5 bases). This specimen was peripheral blood, taken on day 0 of AZD1222 vaccination. This sequence was found in an adult in good health. CDR3 region: CATNKQGGTEAFF. CDR3 nucleotides: TGTGCCACCAATAAGCAGGGTGGCACTGAAGCTTTCTTT.